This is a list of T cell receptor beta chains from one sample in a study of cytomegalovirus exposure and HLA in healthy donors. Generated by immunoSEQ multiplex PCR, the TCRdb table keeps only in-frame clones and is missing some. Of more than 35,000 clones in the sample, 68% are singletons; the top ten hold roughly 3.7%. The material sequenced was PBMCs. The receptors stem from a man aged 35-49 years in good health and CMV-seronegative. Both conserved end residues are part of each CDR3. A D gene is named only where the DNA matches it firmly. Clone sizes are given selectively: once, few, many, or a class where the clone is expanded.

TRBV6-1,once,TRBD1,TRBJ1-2,TGTGCCAGCAGATCAAGACAGGGACACGGGGTTGGCTACACCTTC,CASRSRQGHGVGYTF
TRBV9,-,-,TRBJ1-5,TGTGCCAGCAGCAGGTCGGACAGTCCTCGTCAGCCCCAGCATTTT,CASSRSDSPRQPQHF
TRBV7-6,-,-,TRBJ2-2,TGTGCCAGCAGCGTCGTAGGCAGGGTTACCGGGGAGCTGTTTTTT,CASSVVGRVTGELFF
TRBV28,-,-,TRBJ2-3,TGTGCCAGCAGTTTAGCAGGGAGGAATACAGATACGCAGTATTTT,CASSLAGRNTDTQYF
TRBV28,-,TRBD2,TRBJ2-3,TGTGCCAGCAGTGTTATAAAGGGACTAGCGGGGGGCCGCATCTTCACAGATACGCAGTATTTT,CASSVIKGLAGGRIFTDTQYF
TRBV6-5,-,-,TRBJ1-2,TGTGCCAGCAGTTCCACACAGGGAAATGGCTACACCTTC,CASSSTQGNGYTF
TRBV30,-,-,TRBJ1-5,TGTGCCTGGAGTCGGACTCTTAGCAATCAGCCCCAGCATTTT,CAWSRTLSNQPQHF
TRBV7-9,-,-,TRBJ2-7,TGTGCCAGCAGCTCTACTAGACTGGACGGAATCTCCTACGAGCAGTACTTC,CASSSTRLDGISYEQYF
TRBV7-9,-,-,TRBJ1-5,TGTGCCAGCAGCGACTCGTACAGGTGGGATCAGCCCCAGCATTTT,CASSDSYRWDQPQHF
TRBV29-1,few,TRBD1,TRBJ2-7,TGCAGCGTAAAGACAGGGGGCGACTCCTACGAGCAGTACTTC,CSVKTGGDSYEQYF
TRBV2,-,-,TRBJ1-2,TGTGCCAGCAGTGATGGGGCAGAGAATAACTATGGCTACACCTTC,CASSDGAENNYGYTF
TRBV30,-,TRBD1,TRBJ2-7,TGTGCCTGGAGTGCTCTACAGGGGGTTAGCGAGCAGTACTTC,CAWSALQGVSEQYF
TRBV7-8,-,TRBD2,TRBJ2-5,TGTGCCAGCAGCCGGACTAGAGTTGTGGGAGAGACCCAGTACTTC,CASSRTRVVGETQYF
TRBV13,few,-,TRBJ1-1,TGTGCCAGCAGCTTGGGGAGAGGGTTGAACACTGAAGCTTTCTTT,CASSLGRGLNTEAFF
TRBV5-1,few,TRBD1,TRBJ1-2,TGCGCCAGCAGCTCCACCGACAGGGCCCCCTATGGCTACACCTTC,CASSSTDRAPYGYTF
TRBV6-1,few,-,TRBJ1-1,TGTGCCAGCAGTGAAGAGCCTACGAACACTGAAGCTTTCTTT,CASSEEPTNTEAFF
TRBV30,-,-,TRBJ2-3,TGTGCCTGGAGTCAGGGGATCACAGATACGCAGTATTTT,CAWSQGITDTQYF
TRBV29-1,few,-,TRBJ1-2,TGCAGCGTTGAAACGGGGGGCGCCTATGGCTACACCTTC,CSVETGGAYGYTF
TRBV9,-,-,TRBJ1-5,TGTGCCAGCAGCGTTGGACAGTTCAGTCAGCCCCAGCATTTT,CASSVGQFSQPQHF
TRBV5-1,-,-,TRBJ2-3,TGCGCCAGCAGCTTGGCAGATCCCACAGATACGCAGTATTTT,CASSLADPTDTQYF
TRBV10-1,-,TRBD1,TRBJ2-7,TGCGCCAGCGAAGGGACAGGGGCTAGACAGTACTTC,CASEGTGARQYF
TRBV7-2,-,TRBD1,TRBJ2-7,TGTGCCAGCAGCCCGACAGGGTTCTCCTACGAGCAGTACTTC,CASSPTGFSYEQYF
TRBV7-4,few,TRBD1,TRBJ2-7,TGTGCCAGCAGCCGGGACAGGGGGCACGAGCAGTACTTC,CASSRDRGHEQYF
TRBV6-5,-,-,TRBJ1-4,TGTGCCAGCAGTTACACAGGGGAAAAACTGTTTTTT,CASSYTGEKLFF
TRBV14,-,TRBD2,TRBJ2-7,TGTGCCAGCAGCCGGACTAGCGGGGCGTTCCCTTACGAGCAGTACTTC,CASSRTSGAFPYEQYF
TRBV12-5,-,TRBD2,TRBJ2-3,TGTGCTAGTGGTTTGGCGGGGGGGCTGTTTGCGCAGTATTTT,CASGLAGGLFAQYF
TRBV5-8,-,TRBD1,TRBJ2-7,TGTGCCAGCAGCTCCGGGACAGGTTCCTACGAGCAGTACTTC,CASSSGTGSYEQYF
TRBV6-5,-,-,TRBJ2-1,TGTGCCAGCAGTTACTCGACGAGAGGAAATGAGCAGTTCTTC,CASSYSTRGNEQFF
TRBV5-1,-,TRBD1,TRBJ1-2,TGCGCCAGCAGCTCGGACAGGGGGTACGGTGGCTACACCTTC,CASSSDRGYGGYTF
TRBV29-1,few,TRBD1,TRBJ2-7,TGCAGCGTTTATCCGGGACAGGGATCCCACGAGCAGTACTTC,CSVYPGQGSHEQYF
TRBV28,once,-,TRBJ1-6,TGTGCCAGCAGTTCGGGACAACCTAGCTCCTATAATTCACCCCTCCACTTT,CASSSGQPSSYNSPLHF
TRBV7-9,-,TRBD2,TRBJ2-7,TGTGCCAGCAGCCCACTGGTCGCGGGGGGGCACTCCTACGAGCAGTACTTC,CASSPLVAGGHSYEQYF
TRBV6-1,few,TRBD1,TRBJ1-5,TGTGCCAGCAGTGAAAGCTTCGGGACAGTGGGCAATCAGCCCCAGCATTTT,CASSESFGTVGNQPQHF
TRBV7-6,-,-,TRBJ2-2,TGTGCCAGCAGTTCCTACCGGGGGAGCACCGGGGAGCTGTTTTTT,CASSSYRGSTGELFF
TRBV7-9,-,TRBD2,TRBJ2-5,TGTGCCAGCAGCTTAGCGGCTAGCGGGCGGACGGTGACCCAGTACTTC,CASSLAASGRTVTQYF
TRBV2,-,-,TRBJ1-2,TGTGCCAGCAGTGAAAGAGAGGGGGACTATGGCTACACCTTC,CASSEREGDYGYTF
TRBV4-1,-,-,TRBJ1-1,TGCGCCAGCAGCCAAGATATCCAAGCTTCGAACACTGAAGCTTTCTTT,CASSQDIQASNTEAFF
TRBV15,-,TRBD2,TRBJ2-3,TGTGCCACCAGCAGCGGGGGGAACACAGATACGCAGTATTTT,CATSSGGNTDTQYF
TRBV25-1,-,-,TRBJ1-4,TGTGCCAGCAGTGCAATAGGACAAGCGAATGAAAAACTGTTTTTT,CASSAIGQANEKLFF
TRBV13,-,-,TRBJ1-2,TGTGCCAGCAGCTTAGGAGCGGGGGGCATCTTGTCGGGGGGCTACACCTTC,CASSLGAGGILSGGYTF
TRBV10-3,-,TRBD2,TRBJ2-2,TGTGCCATCAGTGAGAGCGGGGTAGACACCGGGGAGCTGTTTTTT,CAISESGVDTGELFF